The T cell receptor beta chain described here comes from a study of cytomegalovirus exposure and HLA in healthy donors. Study outcomes and limitations: It was reported in a later analysis that an Asian-associated ancestry cluster showed fewer N-insertions than the roughly 660-donor mean. Judged likely to be a sequencing artifact was a cluster of highly shared sequence variants.

Germline values: CDR1 SGHRS, CDR2 YFSETQ. V lost 0 bases to trimming and J lost 6 bases; unmatched junction nucleotides: 2. The CDR3 extends over 15 amino acids. Note on this clone: Its antigen remains unidentified.

PCR amplification relied on 60 Vbeta primers (plus 13 Jbeta primers). The protocol was immunoSEQ multiplex PCR, while the TCRdb copy is restricted to in-frame clones and leaves out a portion. The sample records around 40,000 clones, 60% to 85% being singletons. Sequencing was carried out using PBMCs. This chain joins TRBV5-1 and TRBJ2-2, with 10 bases fitting TRBD2. The sequence was obtained from a man aged 25 to 40 in good health and CMV-seronegative. CDR3 residues: CASSLALAGPGELFF. The CDR3 DNA reads TGCGCCAGCAGCTTGGCACTAGCGGGACCCGGGGAGCTGTTTTTT.